This is a list of T cell receptor beta chains from one sample in a study of T cells in localized non-small cell lung cancer. Data came from immunoSEQ multiplex PCR; TCRdb stores just in-frame clones and leaves some out. This table holds approximately 24,000 clones, under 90% found once. The material sequenced was peripheral blood, taken before any cancer treatment. Receptor source: a man aged 35 to 69 with stage I squamous cell lung carcinoma. Each CDR3 is given with its conserved first and last residue. Each record gives: clone size, D gene, J gene, V gene, CDR3 DNA, CDR3 protein. D genes are given only for firm matches. A row's size may be missing; if present it is once, few, many or a size class.

size: NA; D: NA; J: TRBJ1-5; V: TRBV7-9; DNA: TGTGCCAGCAGCCGCCCCGGGCAGCCCCAGCATTTT; CDR3: CASSRPGQPQHF
size: NA; D: NA; J: TRBJ1-2; V: TRBV15; DNA: TGTGCCACCAGCAGAGATCTTGGGGAATCCTATGGCTACACCTTC; CDR3: CATSRDLGESYGYTF
size: few; D: TRBD1; J: TRBJ2-7; V: TRBV5-1; DNA: TGCGCCAGCACCGTGGGGGACCGGACAGGGGGTTACGAGCAGTACTTC; CDR3: CASTVGDRTGGYEQYF
size: NA; D: NA; J: TRBJ1-6; V: TRBV7-8; DNA: TGTGCCAGCAGCTTAGGGGGGTGGAGGGACGGCCGAAATTCACCCCTCCACTTT; CDR3: CASSLGGWRDGRNSPLHF
size: NA; D: TRBD1; J: TRBJ2-5; V: TRBV4-1; DNA: TGCGCCAGCAGCCAAGAGGGACAGGGGTCGACCCGAGAGACCCAGTACTTC; CDR3: CASSQEGQGSTRETQYF
size: NA; D: NA; J: TRBJ1-2; V: TRBV4-1; DNA: TGCGCCAGCAGCCGGTCGGCCCTACTTAACAGGGCCAACTATGGCTACACCTTC; CDR3: CASSRSALLNRANYGYTF
size: NA; D: NA; J: TRBJ1-1; V: TRBV27; DNA: TGTGCCAGCAGCCCCGCCCTGTGGGACACTGAAGCTTTCTTT; CDR3: CASSPALWDTEAFF
size: NA; D: NA; J: TRBJ1-1; V: TRBV7-9; DNA: TGTGCCAGCAGCTCGCCCCCACCGGGGCAGAACACTGAAGCTTTCTTT; CDR3: CASSSPPPGQNTEAFF
size: NA; D: TRBD2; J: TRBJ2-1; V: TRBV11-2; DNA: TGTGCCAGCAGCTTAGGACGGGCTAGCGGGGGGCGCTCCTACAATGAGCAGTTCTTC; CDR3: CASSLGRASGGRSYNEQFF
size: NA; D: TRBD2; J: TRBJ2-3; V: TRBV11-2; DNA: TGTGCCAGCAGCTTAAATCCGGGACTAGCGGGGGGGGCAGATACGCAGTATTTT; CDR3: CASSLNPGLAGGADTQYF
size: NA; D: TRBD1; J: TRBJ2-1; V: TRBV7-8; DNA: TGTGCCAGCAGCCTCCACAGGGGTCGAGGGTACAATGAGCAGTTCTTC; CDR3: CASSLHRGRGYNEQFF
size: few; D: TRBD2; J: TRBJ2-1; V: TRBV7-2; DNA: TGTGCCAGCAGCTTAGGACTAGCGGGGGGGAGTGAGCAGTTCTTC; CDR3: CASSLGLAGGSEQFF
size: NA; D: NA; J: TRBJ2-5; V: TRBV10-3; DNA: TGTGCCATCAGTGAGTCGGGAACTTTCCAAGAGACCCAGTACTTC; CDR3: CAISESGTFQETQYF
size: NA; D: NA; J: TRBJ2-2; V: TRBV5-1; DNA: TGCGCCAGCAGCTTGGGCCCGAACACCGGGGAGCTGTTTTTT; CDR3: CASSLGPNTGELFF
size: NA; D: NA; J: TRBJ2-2; V: TRBV6-6; DNA: TGTGCCAGCAGTTATGGGGAGAACACCGGGGAGCTGTTTTTT; CDR3: CASSYGENTGELFF